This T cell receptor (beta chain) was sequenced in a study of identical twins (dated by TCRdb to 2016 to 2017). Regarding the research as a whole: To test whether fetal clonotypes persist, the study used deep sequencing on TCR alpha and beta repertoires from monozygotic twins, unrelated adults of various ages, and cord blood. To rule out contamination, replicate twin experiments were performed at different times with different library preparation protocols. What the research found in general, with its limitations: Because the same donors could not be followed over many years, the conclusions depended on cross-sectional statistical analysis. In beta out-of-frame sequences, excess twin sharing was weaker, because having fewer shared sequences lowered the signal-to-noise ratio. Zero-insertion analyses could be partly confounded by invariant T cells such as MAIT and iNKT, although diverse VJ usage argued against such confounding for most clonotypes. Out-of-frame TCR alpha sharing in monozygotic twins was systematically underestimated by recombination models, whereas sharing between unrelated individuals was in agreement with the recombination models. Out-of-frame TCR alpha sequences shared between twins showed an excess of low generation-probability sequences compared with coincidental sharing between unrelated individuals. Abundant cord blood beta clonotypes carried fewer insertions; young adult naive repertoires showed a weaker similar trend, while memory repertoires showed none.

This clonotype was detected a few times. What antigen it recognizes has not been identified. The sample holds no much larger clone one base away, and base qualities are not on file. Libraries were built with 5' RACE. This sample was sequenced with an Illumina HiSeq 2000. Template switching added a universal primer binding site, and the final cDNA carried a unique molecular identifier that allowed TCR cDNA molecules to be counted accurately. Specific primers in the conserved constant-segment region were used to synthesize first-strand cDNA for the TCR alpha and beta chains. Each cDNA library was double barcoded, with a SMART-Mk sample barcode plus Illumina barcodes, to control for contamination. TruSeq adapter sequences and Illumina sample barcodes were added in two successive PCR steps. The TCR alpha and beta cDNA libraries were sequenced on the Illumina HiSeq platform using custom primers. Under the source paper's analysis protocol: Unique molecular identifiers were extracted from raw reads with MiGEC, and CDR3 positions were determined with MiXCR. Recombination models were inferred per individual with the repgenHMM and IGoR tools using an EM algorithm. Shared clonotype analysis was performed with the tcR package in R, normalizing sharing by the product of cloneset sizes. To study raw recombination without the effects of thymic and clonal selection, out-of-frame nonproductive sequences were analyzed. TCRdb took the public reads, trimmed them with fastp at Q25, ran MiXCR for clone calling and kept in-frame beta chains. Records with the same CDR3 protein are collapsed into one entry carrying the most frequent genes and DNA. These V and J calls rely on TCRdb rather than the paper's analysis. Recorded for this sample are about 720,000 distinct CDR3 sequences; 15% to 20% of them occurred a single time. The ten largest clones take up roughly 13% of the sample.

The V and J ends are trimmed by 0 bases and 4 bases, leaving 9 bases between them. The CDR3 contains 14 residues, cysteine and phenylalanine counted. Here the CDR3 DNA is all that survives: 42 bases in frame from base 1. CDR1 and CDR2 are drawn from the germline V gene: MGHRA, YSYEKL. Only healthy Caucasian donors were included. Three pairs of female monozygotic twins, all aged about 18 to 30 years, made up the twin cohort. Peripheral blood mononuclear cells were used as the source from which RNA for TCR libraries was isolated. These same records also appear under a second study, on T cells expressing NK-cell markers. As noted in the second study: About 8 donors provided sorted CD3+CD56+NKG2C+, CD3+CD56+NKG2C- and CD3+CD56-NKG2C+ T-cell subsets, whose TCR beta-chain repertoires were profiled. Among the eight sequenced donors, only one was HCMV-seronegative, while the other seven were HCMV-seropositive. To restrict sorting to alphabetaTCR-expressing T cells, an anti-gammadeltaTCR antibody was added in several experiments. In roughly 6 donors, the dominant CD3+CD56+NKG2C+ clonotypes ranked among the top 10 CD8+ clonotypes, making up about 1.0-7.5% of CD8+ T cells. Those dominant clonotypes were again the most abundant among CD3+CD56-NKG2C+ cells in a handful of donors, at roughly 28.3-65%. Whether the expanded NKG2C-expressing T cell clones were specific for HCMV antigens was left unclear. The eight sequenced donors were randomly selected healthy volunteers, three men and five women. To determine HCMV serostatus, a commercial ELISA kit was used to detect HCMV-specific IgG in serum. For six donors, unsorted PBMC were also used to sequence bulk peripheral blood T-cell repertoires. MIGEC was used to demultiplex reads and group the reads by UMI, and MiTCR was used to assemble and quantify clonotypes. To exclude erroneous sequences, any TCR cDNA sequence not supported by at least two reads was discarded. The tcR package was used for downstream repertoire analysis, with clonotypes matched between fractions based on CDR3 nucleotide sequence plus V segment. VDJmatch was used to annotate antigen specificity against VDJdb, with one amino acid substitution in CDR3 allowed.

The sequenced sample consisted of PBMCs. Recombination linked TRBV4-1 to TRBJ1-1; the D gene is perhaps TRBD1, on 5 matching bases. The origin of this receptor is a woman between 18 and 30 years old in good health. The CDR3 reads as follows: CASSQEPRGTEAFF. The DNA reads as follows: TGCGCCAGCAGCCAAGAACCAAGGGGCACTGAAGCTTTCTTT.